These 3 T cell receptor beta chains share one sample of origin, sequenced in a study of response to subunit inactivated influenza vaccine. TCRdb fed the RT-PCR reads into MiXCR, producing one record per CDR3 protein. This sample carries roughly 500,000 distinct CDR3 sequences, approximately 16% of them seen once, and the ten largest clones take less than 4%. Sequencing used CD4+ T cells sorted from PBMCs, obtained 23 to 25 months after vaccination. These receptors were taken from a man in his fifties or sixties who received an inactivated influenza vaccine.

The CDR3 nucleotides are TGTGCCAGCAGCCACGATGCACAGGGTGTCTACGAGCAGTACTTC. Its translation is CASSHDAQGVYEQYF. J is TRBJ2-7 and V is TRBV4-2; perhaps TRBD1 as D (6 bases). There are 15 residues in the CDR3. The V and J ends lost 3 bases and 3 bases respectively, with 15 bases between them. CDR1 is LGHNA and CDR2 is YNFKEQ in the germline V gene.

The V gene is TRBV12-3 or TRBV12-4, the J gene TRBJ2-2, with TRBD2 identical over 14 bases. This CDR3 contains 17 residues. V shed 5 bases and J 8 bases; nucleotides not matched to a gene: 10. The CDR3 loop reads CASSPQTSGRAVGELFF. CDR3 DNA sequence: TGTGCCAGCAGTCCTCAGACTAGCGGGAGGGCCGTAGGGGAGCTGTTTTTT.

In its sample, this clonotype was seen many times. The J gene is TRBJ2-7, the V gene TRBV7-9; no firm D call. The CDR3 totals 13 residues. Germline assignment: CDR1 SEHNR and CDR2 FQNEAQ (reference sequence). Trimming removed 5 bases from V and 3 bases from J, with 11 bases in between. CDR3 DNA sequence: TGTGCCAGCAGCCCCCTGACGGTCTACGAGCAGTACTTC. This codes for CASSPLTVYEQYF.